This T cell receptor beta chain was recovered during a study of cytomegalovirus exposure and HLA in healthy donors. In germline, CDR1 is SGHRS, CDR2 YFSETQ. V was clipped by 1 base and J by 6 bases; unmatched bases: 4. CDR3 length: 15 amino acids. Amplification used 60 Vbeta primers and 13 Jbeta primers. Only in-frame clones appear in the TCRdb table, and some are missing; sequencing was by immunoSEQ multiplex PCR. Its listing shows under 90,000 clones. The sequence came from a female donor in good health and CMV-seropositive. This chain links TRBV5-1 with TRBJ2-2, with 9 bases lining up with TRBD1. Sequences were obtained from PBMCs. For the CDR3, the DNA is TGCGCCAGCAGCTTGACAGGGGGCGCGGCCGGGGAGCTGTTTTTT. It is translated as CASSLTGGAAGELFF.